The 4 T cell receptor beta chains given below trace back to one sample, sequenced in a study of cytotoxic CD8 clonotypes in ibrutinib-treated CLL (dated by TCRdb to about 2021). The sample's time point, from its label and the paper: around 25 months on ibrutinib. The method behind the library was the immunoSEQ multiplex PCR assay. Imported from immuneACCESS, the table was reduced by TCRdb to in-frame sequences with V and J called. These copies leave out some clones; in studies compared against another copy, an unresolved V gene accounts for under half, and the cause of the remainder is not known. Across this sample there are more than 75,000 clones, with 77% seen only once. Approximately 23% of the sample is taken by the ten largest. This material consisted of PBMCs, taken after 24 months of ibrutinib treatment. The receptors come from a human donor with chronic lymphocytic leukemia.

V is TRBV7-8 and J is TRBJ1-3; 7 bases line up with TRBD1. Trimming took 3 bases from V and 2 from J; bases not matched to a gene: 1. Germline loops: CDR1 SGHVS, CDR2 FQNEAQ. This CDR3 spans 14 amino acids. The CDR3 is CASSLGTAGNTIYF. The CDR3 bases are TGTGCCAGCAGCTTGGGGACAGCTGGAAACACCATATATTTT.

The chain carries TRBV18 and TRBJ2-1; 10 nucleotides agree with TRBD2. The CDR3 extends over 16 amino acids. The ends lost 2 bases at V and 3 bases at J; junction bases unmatched: 4. Looked up from germline, CDR1 is KGHSH and CDR2 is LQKENI. The CDR3 bases are TGTGCCAGCTCACCAAGGACTAGCGGACTCTACAATGAGCAGTTCTTC. Translated, it gives CASSPRTSGLYNEQFF.

The chain recombines TRBV5-1 with TRBJ2-7; the match to TRBD2 covers 7 bases. The germline V gene encodes CDR1 SGHRS and CDR2 YFSETQ. The CDR3 is 15 amino acids. Trimming at V came to 0 bases and at J to 3 bases, leaving 6 bases not matched to a gene. The CDR3 sequence is CASSLGTGGVYEQYF. CDR3 bases: TGCGCCAGCAGCTTGGGAACGGGAGGAGTCTACGAGCAGTACTTC.

The rearrangement uses TRBV10-1 and TRBJ1-1, with D hard to call. Germline values: CDR1 WNHNN, CDR2 SYGVQD (reference sequence). V dropped 6 bases and J dropped 3 bases, with 11 bases sitting between them. The CDR3 sequence is 13 residues long. The CDR3 sequence is CASRMSLDTEAFF. The CDR3 region has the DNA TGCGCCAGCAGGATGAGCTTGGACACTGAAGCTTTCTTT.